Below are 15 T cell receptor beta chains sequenced from a single sample in a study of human T cells and chemical hapten exposure (dated by TCRdb to the early 2020s). The sample's time point label, in plain terms: healthy volunteer bleed at 6 weeks. Total RNA was extracted from unfractionated whole blood collected in Tempus Blood RNA tubes. Receptors were amplified or captured by RACE. Sequenced using a NextSeq 500. The public reads were quality trimmed at Q25 with fastp and then assembled into clones with MiXCR by TCRdb, keeping productive beta chains. Rows matching on CDR3 protein sequence are summarized as one entry with the most common DNA and genes. Recorded for this sample are 70,000 to 95,000 distinct CDR3 sequences; around 9.3% of them occurred a single time. Jointly, the top ten make up 1.5% to 2% of the sample. Material for sequencing was whole blood. These receptors were collected from a female donor in good health. Some clones in this sample may be carry-over from other donors' samples.

This clonotype was recorded a few times. CDR3 nucleotide sequence: TGTGCCAGCAGACGGGACAGTACTCAGCCCCAGCATTTT. This gives the protein CASRRDSTQPQHF. The J gene is TRBJ1-5, the V gene TRBV28; TRBD1 aligns across 7 bases. This CDR3 has 13 amino acids. J was trimmed by 6 bases and V by 6 bases; bases with no gene match: 5. Germline V gives CDR1 MDHEN, CDR2 SYDVKM.

This clonotype has a count of ten or more. V and J are TRBV3-1 and TRBJ1-1, with TRBD1 matching over 7 bases. The CDR3 consists of 15 residues. Trimming took 8 bases from V and 4 from J; bases not matched to a gene: 13. Germline V CDR1 and CDR2: LGHDT, YNNKEL (reference sequence). CDR3: CASPIDRAVVTEAFF. In DNA, the CDR3 is TGTGCCAGCCCCATCGACAGGGCCGTGGTCACTGAAGCTTTCTTT.

This chain links TRBV20-1 with TRBJ2-7, with TRBD2 identical over 11 bases. The trim removed 5 bases at V and 2 bases at J, leaving 14 bases unmatched. This CDR3 is built from 17 residues. Germline CDR1 and CDR2: DFQATT and SNEGSKA (reference sequence). The CDR3 reads CSAEKEQTSGVTYEQYF. The CDR3 nucleotides read TGCAGTGCTGAAAAAGAGCAGACTAGCGGGGTTACCTACGAGCAGTACTTC.

The chain links TRBV2 to TRBJ2-3; the match to TRBD1 covers 7 bases. This CDR3 contains 14 residues. Germline trimming cut 11 bases from V and 0 bases from J; bases unmatched to any gene: 8. Germline V gene lookup returns CDR1 SNHLY and CDR2 FYNNEI. The CDR3 region is CAYSGGESTDTQYF. CDR3 sequence (DNA): TGTGCCTATTCAGGGGGTGAGAGCACAGATACGCAGTATTTT.

There are a few counts of this clonotype. The CDR3: CASSLSGRTGEFF. In DNA form, the CDR3 reads TGTGCCAGCAGTTTATCAGGAAGAACGGGGGAGTTCTTC. V and J are TRBV12-3 or TRBV12-4 and TRBJ2-1; a weak D match, TRBD2 (6 bases). Trimming removed 2 bases at V and 14 bases at J, with 16 bases between. The CDR3 spans 13 residues.

This clonotype was observed many times. This chain links TRBV4-2 with TRBJ2-3; TRBD2 aligns across 10 bases. V shed 3 bases and J 6 bases; nucleotides not matched to a gene: 6. The CDR3 has 15 residues. Germline V lookup: CDR1 LGHNA, CDR2 YNFKEQ. CDR3 in DNA: TGTGCCAGCAGCCATAGAGCGGGGGGGACCGATACGCAGTATTTT. It encodes CASSHRAGGTDTQYF.

This clonotype was seen at least ten times. The gene calls are TRBV12-3 or TRBV12-4 and TRBJ2-7; possible D gene TRBD2, 6 bases. Trimming cost V 7 bases and J 0 bases, with 13 bases left between them. This CDR3 has 14 amino acids. CDR3 sequence: CASTWRDYSYEQYF. As DNA, the CDR3 is TGTGCCAGCACCTGGCGGGATTACTCCTACGAGCAGTACTTC.

This clonotype has ten or more counts. The rearrangement uses TRBV21-1 and TRBJ2-1. TRBV21-1 is classified as a pseudogene. This CDR3 contains 15 residues. The CDR3 nucleotides are TGTGCCAGCAGCAAACCGGCAGAGAAGTACAATGAGCAGTTCTTC. It translates to CASSKPAEKYNEQFF.

The chain employs TRBV6-6 and TRBJ2-2; D not certain. Germline CDR1 reads MNHNY; CDR2 reads SVGAGI (reference sequence). The V and J ends lost 6 bases and 3 bases respectively, with 17 bases between them. The CDR3 runs 16 residues. As DNA, the CDR3 is TGTGCCAGCAGCCTCCTCCCCCGATTTGACACCGGGGAGCTGTTTTTT. This codes for CASSLLPRFDTGELFF.

The chain combines TRBV12-2 with TRBJ2-3; the table assigns TRBD2, which was not confirmed against the DNA. TRBV12-2 is a pseudogene segment. CDR3 length equals 18 residues. The CDR3, as DNA: TGTGCAAATCGCCCGACTAGCGGGGGGGCCGGTACCCCAGATACGCAGTATTTT. The encoded protein is CANRPTSGGAGTPDTQYF.

This clonotype came up many times. V usage is TRBV28 and J usage is TRBJ2-1; TRBD1 is a possible D gene (5 bases). The germline V gene encodes CDR1 MDHEN and CDR2 SYDVKM. The CDR3 has 15 amino acids. Trimming removed 7 bases at V and 4 bases at J, with 17 bases between. The CDR3 region has the DNA TGTGCCAGCACGTTCCTCAGGGCTGTGTACAATGAGCAGTTCTTC. It yields the protein CASTFLRAVYNEQFF.

This clonotype was observed a few times. V gene TRBV6-5 combines with J gene TRBJ2-5; D call uncertain. Deletions cut 6 bases from V and 5 bases from J, with 10 bases between. Germline lookup yields CDR1 MNHEY and CDR2 SVGAGI. CDR3 size: 12 residues. The CDR3 DNA reads as TGTGCCAGCAGCTTGGATACGGAGACCCAGTACTTC. Translated, it gives CASSLDTETQYF.

There are a few counts of this clonotype. This CDR3 reads CASRRGGGNTEAFF. CDR3 bases: TGTGCCAGCAGGCGCGGAGGAGGGAACACTGAAGCTTTCTTT. V gene TRBV12-3 or TRBV12-4 combines with J gene TRBJ1-1; no clear D gene. The V end lost 6 bases, the J end lost 1 base, and 12 bases lay between the germline ends. The CDR3 sequence is 14 residues long.

V gene TRBV11-3 combines with J gene TRBJ2-2; TRBD1 agrees at 10 bases. The germline V gene has CDR1 SGHNT and CDR2 YENEEA. Trimming took 6 bases from V and 7 from J; bases not matched to a gene: 11. The CDR3 has 16 residues. The CDR3 DNA reads TGTGCCAGCAGTTTGGGACAGGGGATGGGGAACGGGGAGCTGTTTTTT. Its protein product is CASSLGQGMGNGELFF.

The table lists this clonotype with a few counts. The chain is built from TRBV20-1 and TRBJ1-1; a possible D gene is TRBD1 (5 bases). The CDR3 loop spans 13 amino acids. Between the trimmed V and J ends, which lost 6 bases and 3 bases, there was a span of 14 bases. Germline assignment: CDR1 DFQATT and CDR2 SNEGSKA (reference sequence). CDR3 bases: TGCAGTGCGAGGGTAGCGGGGGACACTGAAGCTTTCTTT. The encoded protein is CSARVAGDTEAFF.